The sequence of this TCR beta chain was determined in a study of T-cell memory formation after mild COVID-19. At the level of the study: Clusters of TCRs were largely donor specific.

5'RACE, which relied on constant-segment primers, yielded TCR alpha and TCR beta cDNA libraries carrying sample barcodes and UMIs. TCRdb processed the 5' RACE reads anew with MiXCR; each CDR3 protein has one entry. The data contain 270,000 or so distinct CDR3 sequences, about a sixth of them singletons. Note on this clonotype: The antigen remains unidentified.

Broader study findings: A balance of CD4 and CD8 characterized clones contracting day 15 to 85, whereas later expanders leaned CD4+. Certain responding clones were present in pre-infection memory, suggesting participation of cross-reactive memory.

J was trimmed by 4 bases and V by 6 bases; bases with no gene match: 2. This CDR3 spans 13 amino acids. The V gene's germline CDR1 is SEHNR and CDR2 FQNEAQ (reference sequence). The receptor comes from a man aged 18-30 years who had mild COVID-19 (a few samples of this study predate the infection). Cell type and time point are not known. The V gene is TRBV7-9, the J gene TRBJ2-3, with 9 bases matching TRBD1. Sequencing was performed on PBMCs or a T cell subset sorted from them (not recorded which). For the CDR3, the DNA is TGTGCCAGCAGGACAGGGGGTGCAGATACGCAGTATTTT. As protein: CASRTGGADTQYF.